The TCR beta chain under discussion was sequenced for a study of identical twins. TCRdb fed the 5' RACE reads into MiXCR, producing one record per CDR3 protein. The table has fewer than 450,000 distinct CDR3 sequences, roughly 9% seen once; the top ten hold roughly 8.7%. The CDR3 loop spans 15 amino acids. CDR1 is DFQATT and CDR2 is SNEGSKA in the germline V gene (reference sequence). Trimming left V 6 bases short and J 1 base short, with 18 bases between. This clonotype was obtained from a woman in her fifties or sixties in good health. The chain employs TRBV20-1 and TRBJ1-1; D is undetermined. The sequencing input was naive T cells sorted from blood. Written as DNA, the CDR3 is TGCAGTGCACCCACCCGGACCCCGTGGAACACTGAAGCTTTCTTT. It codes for CSAPTRTPWNTEAFF.